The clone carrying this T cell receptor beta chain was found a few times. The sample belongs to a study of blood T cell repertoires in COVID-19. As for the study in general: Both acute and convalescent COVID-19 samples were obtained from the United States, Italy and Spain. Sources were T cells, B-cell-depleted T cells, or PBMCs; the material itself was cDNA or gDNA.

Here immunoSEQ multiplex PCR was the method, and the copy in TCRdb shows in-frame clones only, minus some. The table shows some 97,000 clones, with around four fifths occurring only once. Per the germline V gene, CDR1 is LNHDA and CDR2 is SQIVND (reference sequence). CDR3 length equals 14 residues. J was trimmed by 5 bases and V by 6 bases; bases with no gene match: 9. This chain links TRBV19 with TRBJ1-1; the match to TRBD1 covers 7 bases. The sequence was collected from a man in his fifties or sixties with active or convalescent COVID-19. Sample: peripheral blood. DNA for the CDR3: TGTGCCAGTAGATTCCGACAGGGAGGAACTGAAGCTTTCTTT. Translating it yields CASRFRQGGTEAFF.